This is a list of T cell receptor beta chains from one sample in a study of technical replicates of blood from a handful of donors. Some clones are missing from TCRdb's copy, which holds only in-frame ones; the method was immunoSEQ multiplex PCR. This sample carries about 61,000 clones, 97% of them seen once, and the ten largest clones take approximately 0.18%. Input material: T cells isolated from PBMCs. These receptors were obtained from a human donor in good health. Both conserved end residues are part of each CDR3. Fields, in order: V gene, J gene, D gene, clone size, CDR3 DNA, CDR3 protein. D genes are given only for firm matches. Clone size appears in some rows only: once, few, many, or a class for an expanded clone.

v_call: TRBV27; j_call: TRBJ2-1; d_call: .; clone_size: .; cdr3_nt: TGTGCCAGCAGTTTCCGAGACTACGAGCGTGAGTTCTTC; cdr3_aa: CASSFRDYEREFF
v_call: TRBV6-5; j_call: TRBJ1-1; d_call: .; clone_size: once; cdr3_nt: TGTGCCATTTTTGGAGGATCCGAAGCTTTCTTT; cdr3_aa: CAIFGGSEAFF
v_call: TRBV6-6; j_call: TRBJ1-2; d_call: .; clone_size: .; cdr3_nt: TGTGCCAGCAGATCCGGGGGGGAGTATGGCTACACCTTC; cdr3_aa: CASRSGGEYGYTF
v_call: TRBV5-1; j_call: TRBJ2-3; d_call: TRBD2; clone_size: once; cdr3_nt: TGCGCCAGCAGCTTGGCGAATAGCGGGAGCACAGATACGCAGTATTTT; cdr3_aa: CASSLANSGSTDTQYF
v_call: TRBV29-1; j_call: TRBJ2-7; d_call: .; clone_size: .; cdr3_nt: TGCAGCGTTCTGACAGAGTCCTACGAGCAGTACTTC; cdr3_aa: CSVLTESYEQYF
v_call: TRBV6-5; j_call: TRBJ2-7; d_call: TRBD1; clone_size: .; cdr3_nt: TGTGCCAGCAGTTACGGGGGAGAACAGGGGGCAGAGCAGTACTTC; cdr3_aa: CASSYGGEQGAEQYF
v_call: TRBV14; j_call: TRBJ1-1; d_call: TRBD1; clone_size: .; cdr3_nt: TGTGCCAGCAGCATTACGACAGGGACTGAAGCTTTCTTT; cdr3_aa: CASSITTGTEAFF
v_call: TRBV4-1; j_call: TRBJ2-1; d_call: .; clone_size: .; cdr3_nt: TGCGCCAGCTCAGACAGGGAAGGGGGGCCCTACAATGAGCAGTTCTTC; cdr3_aa: CASSDREGGPYNEQFF
v_call: TRBV19; j_call: TRBJ2-1; d_call: .; clone_size: .; cdr3_nt: TGTGCCAGTAGCCTTACACCGGGAGACACGAATGAGCAGTTCTTC; cdr3_aa: CASSLTPGDTNEQFF
v_call: TRBV7-7; j_call: TRBJ2-1; d_call: .; clone_size: .; cdr3_nt: TGTGCTAGCAGCGCACGGAGGGAAGATGAGCAGTTCTTC; cdr3_aa: CASSARREDEQFF
v_call: TRBV7-2; j_call: TRBJ2-3; d_call: TRBD2; clone_size: .; cdr3_nt: TGTGCCAGCAGCCCAATCTCTAGCGGGAGGACAGATACGCAGTATTTT; cdr3_aa: CASSPISSGRTDTQYF
v_call: TRBV4-1; j_call: TRBJ1-3; d_call: .; clone_size: .; cdr3_nt: TGCGCCAGCAGCCAAGGTAGACAGTCAAGCTCTGGAAACACCATATATTTT; cdr3_aa: CASSQGRQSSSGNTIYF
v_call: TRBV11-2; j_call: TRBJ2-2; d_call: TRBD2; clone_size: .; cdr3_nt: TGTGCCAGCAGCTTACCGGGACTAACCGGGGAGCTGTTTTTT; cdr3_aa: CASSLPGLTGELFF
v_call: TRBV7-8; j_call: TRBJ2-5; d_call: TRBD2; clone_size: .; cdr3_nt: TGTGCCAGCAGCTCCCTTCCTAGCGGGGTAAACCAAGAGACCCAGTACTTC; cdr3_aa: CASSSLPSGVNQETQYF